This TCR beta chain was documented in a study of cytomegalovirus exposure and HLA in healthy donors. Whole-study results and caveats: The authors listed 180 or so TCR beta chains as cytomegalovirus-associated.

For this clone: Its target is not known.

Primers: 60 Vbeta forward and 13 Jbeta reverse. TCRdb's table, derived via immunoSEQ multiplex PCR, lists solely in-frame clones and lacks some. The data hold around 200,000 clones, with around 86% observed a single time. V gave up 3 bases and J gave up 1 base, with 8 bases separating them. The CDR3 runs 14 residues. Germline V gives CDR1 SGHNT, CDR2 YYREEE (reference sequence). J is TRBJ1-5 and V is TRBV5-4; D possibly corresponds to TRBD1 (6 bases). Sequencing was carried out using PBMCs. This clonotype was sampled from a man aged 40-49 years in good health and CMV-seropositive. CDR3 in DNA: TGTGCCAGCAGCTATGACAGGAGCAATCAGCCCCAGCATTTT. This sequence encodes CASSYDRSNQPQHF.